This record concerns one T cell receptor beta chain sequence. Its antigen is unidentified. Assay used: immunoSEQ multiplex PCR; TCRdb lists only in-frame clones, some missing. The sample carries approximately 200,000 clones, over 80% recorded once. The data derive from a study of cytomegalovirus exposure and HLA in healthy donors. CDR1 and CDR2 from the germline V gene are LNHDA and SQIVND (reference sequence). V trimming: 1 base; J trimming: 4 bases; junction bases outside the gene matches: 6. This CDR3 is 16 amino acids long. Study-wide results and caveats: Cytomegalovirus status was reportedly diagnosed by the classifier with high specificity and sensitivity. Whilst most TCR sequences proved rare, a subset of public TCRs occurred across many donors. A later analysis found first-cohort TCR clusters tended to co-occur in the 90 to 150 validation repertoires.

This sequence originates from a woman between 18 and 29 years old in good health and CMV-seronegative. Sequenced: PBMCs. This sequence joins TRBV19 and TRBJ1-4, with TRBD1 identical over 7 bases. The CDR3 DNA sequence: TGTGCCAGTAGTATAGGAAGGGGGCCGCTTAATGAAAAACTGTTTTTT. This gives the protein CASSIGRGPLNEKLFF. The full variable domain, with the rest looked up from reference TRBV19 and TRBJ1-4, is DGGITQSPKYLFRKEGQNVTLSCEQNLNHDAMYWYRQDPGQGLRLIYYSQIVNDFQKGDIAEGYSVSREKKESFPLTVTSAQKNPTAFYLCASSIGRGPLNEKLFFGSGTQLSVL.